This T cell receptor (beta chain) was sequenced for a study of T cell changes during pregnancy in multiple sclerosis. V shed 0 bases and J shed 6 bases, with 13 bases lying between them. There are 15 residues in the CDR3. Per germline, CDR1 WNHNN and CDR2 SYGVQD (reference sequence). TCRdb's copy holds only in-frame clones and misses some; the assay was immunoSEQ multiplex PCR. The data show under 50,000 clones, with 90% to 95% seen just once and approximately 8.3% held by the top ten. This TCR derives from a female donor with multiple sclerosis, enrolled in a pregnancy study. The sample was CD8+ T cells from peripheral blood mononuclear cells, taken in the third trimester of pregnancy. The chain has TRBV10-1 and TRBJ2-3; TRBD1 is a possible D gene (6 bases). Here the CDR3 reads CASSESLGAGDTQYF. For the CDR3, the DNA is TGCGCCAGCAGTGAGTCGTTGGGGGCCGGGGATACGCAGTATTTT.